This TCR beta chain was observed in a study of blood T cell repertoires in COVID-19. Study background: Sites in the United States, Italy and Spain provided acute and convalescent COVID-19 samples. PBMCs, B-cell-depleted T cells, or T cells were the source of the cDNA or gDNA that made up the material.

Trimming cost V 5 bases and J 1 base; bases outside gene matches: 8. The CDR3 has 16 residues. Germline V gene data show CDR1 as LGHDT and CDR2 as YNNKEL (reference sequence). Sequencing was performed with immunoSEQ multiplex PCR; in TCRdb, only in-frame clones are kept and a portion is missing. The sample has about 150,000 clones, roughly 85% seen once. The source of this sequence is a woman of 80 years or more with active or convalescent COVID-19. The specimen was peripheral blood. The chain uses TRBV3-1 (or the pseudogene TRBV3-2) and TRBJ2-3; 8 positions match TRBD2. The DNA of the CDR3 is TGTGCCAGCAGCTTATATAGCGGGACTGGCACAGATACGCAGTATTTT. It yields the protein CASSLYSGTGTDTQYF.